This TCR beta chain appears in the sequencing data of a study of blood T cell repertoires in COVID-19. Study in general: PBMCs, B-cell-depleted T cells, or T cells provided the cDNA or gDNA that made up the material.

Per the original data handling: Amplification from reference gene primers served as the basis for estimated nucleated cell counts. Sequencing was performed with immunoSEQ multiplex PCR; in TCRdb, only in-frame clones are kept and a portion is missing. V, J and clone size reflect that table, while D and trimming were determined from the DNA. The top ten hold roughly 1.1% of the sample, which has roughly 380,000 clones, about four fifths seen once. V was clipped by 1 base and J by 4 bases, with 13 bases between them. Germline V CDR1 and CDR2: GTSNPN, SVGIG (reference sequence). The CDR3 has 14 residues.

The sequenced material came from peripheral blood. The sequence came from a human donor with acute or convalescent COVID-19. The donor label of this sample is uncertain. The chain combines TRBV30 with TRBJ2-5, with D unclear. CDR3 residues: CAWSALRGRETQYF. The CDR3 DNA reads TGTGCCTGGAGTGCCCTCCGCGGAAGAGAGACCCAGTACTTC. Full variable domain (missing parts from reference TRBV30 and TRBJ2-5): SQTIHQWPATLVQPVGSPLSLECTVEGTSNPNLYWYRQAAGRGLQLLFYSVGIGQISSEVPQNLSASRPQDRQFILSSKKLLLSDSGFYLCAWSALRGRETQYFGPGTRLLVL.